This T cell receptor beta chain is from a study of blood T cell repertoires in COVID-19. Study-wide background: Samples taken during acute and convalescent COVID-19 were collected in the United States, Italy and Spain. PBMCs, B-cell-depleted T cells, or T cells were the source of the cDNA or gDNA that made up the material.

In the source study's methods: Reference gene primers were amplified, and this amplification served to estimate nucleated cell counts. Profiling relied on immunoSEQ multiplex PCR, and the TCRdb table lists in-frame clones only, not all of them. V and J calls and clone size are as listed in that table; D and trimming were resolved from the DNA. The table records under 150,000 clones, 88% of them present only once. Sequencing used peripheral blood. The clonotype comes from a man aged 70 or older with active COVID-19.

The CDR3 DNA reads as TGTGCCAGCAGCATTTCAGGGGCCAACGTCCTGACTTTC. This gives the protein CASSISGANVLTF. The rearrangement joins TRBV7-9 to TRBJ2-6; D not certain. Trimming removed 5 bases at V and 4 bases at J, with 6 bases between. The CDR3 is 13 amino acids. Germline CDR1 reads SEHNR; CDR2 reads FQNEAQ (reference sequence). Full variable domain (outside the CDR3, taken from reference TRBV7-9 and TRBJ2-6): DTGVSQNPRHKITKRGQNVTFRCDPISEHNRLYWYRQTLGQGPEFLTYFQNEAQLEKSRLLSDRFSAERPKGSFSTLEIQRTEQGDSAMYLCASSISGANVLTFGAGSRLTVL.